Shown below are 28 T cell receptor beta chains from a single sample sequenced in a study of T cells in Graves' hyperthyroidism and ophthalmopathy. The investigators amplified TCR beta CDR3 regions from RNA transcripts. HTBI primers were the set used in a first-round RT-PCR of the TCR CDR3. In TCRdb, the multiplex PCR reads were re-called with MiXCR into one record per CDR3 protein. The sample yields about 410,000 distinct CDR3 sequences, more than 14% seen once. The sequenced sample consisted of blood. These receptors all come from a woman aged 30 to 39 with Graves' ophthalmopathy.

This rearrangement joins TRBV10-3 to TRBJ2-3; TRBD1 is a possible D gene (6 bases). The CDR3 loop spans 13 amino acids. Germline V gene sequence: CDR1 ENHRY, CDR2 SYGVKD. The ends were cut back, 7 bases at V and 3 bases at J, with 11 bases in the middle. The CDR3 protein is CAIKQGGTDTQYF. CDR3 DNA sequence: TGTGCCATCAAACAGGGTGGTACAGATACGCAGTATTTT.

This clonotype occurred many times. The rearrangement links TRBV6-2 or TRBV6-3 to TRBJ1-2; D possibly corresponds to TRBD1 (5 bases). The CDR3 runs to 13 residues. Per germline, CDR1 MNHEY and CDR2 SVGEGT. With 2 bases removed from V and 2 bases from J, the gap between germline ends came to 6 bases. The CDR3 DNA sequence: TGTGCCAGCAGTTACCGGGACAACTATGGCTACACCTTC. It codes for CASSYRDNYGYTF.

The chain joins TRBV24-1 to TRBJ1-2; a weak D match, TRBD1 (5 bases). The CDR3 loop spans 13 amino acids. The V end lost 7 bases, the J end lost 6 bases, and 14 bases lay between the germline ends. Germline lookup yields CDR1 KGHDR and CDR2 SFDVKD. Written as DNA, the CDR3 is TGTGCCACCAGAGGAGGGGAAGTCGATGGCTACACCTTC. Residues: CATRGGEVDGYTF.

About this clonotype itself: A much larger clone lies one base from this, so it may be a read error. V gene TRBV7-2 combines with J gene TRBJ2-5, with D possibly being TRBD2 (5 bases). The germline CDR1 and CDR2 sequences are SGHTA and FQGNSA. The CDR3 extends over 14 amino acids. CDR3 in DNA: TGTGCCAGCGGCTTAGGAGGTGATCGTGAGACCCAGTACTTC. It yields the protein CASGLGGDRETQYF.

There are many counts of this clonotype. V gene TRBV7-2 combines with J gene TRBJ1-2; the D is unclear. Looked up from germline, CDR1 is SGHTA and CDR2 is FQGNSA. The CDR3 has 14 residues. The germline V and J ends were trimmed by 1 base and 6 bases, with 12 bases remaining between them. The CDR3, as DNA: TGTGCCAGCAGCTTAGGAGTGGGGATCCATGGCTACACCTTC. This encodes CASSLGVGIHGYTF.

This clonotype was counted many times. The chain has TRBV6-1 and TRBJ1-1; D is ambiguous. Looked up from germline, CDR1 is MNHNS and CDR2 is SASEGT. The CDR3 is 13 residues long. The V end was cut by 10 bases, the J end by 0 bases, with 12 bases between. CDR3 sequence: CAIRRKMNTEAFF. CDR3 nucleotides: TGTGCCATACGACGGAAGATGAACACTGAAGCTTTCTTT.

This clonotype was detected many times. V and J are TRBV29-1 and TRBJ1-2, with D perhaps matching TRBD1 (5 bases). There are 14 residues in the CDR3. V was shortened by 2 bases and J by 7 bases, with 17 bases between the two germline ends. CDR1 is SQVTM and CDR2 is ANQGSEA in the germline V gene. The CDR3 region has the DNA TGCAGCGTTGAAAGGGGCGCAATAAAGAGTGGCTACACCTTC. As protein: CSVERGAIKSGYTF.

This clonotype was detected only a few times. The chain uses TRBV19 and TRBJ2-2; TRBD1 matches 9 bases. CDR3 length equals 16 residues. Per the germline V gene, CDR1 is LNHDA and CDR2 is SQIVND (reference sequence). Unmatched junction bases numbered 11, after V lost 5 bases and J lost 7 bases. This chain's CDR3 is CASSDHGTGFIGELFF. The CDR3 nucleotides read TGTGCCAGTAGTGATCACGGGACAGGGTTTATCGGGGAGCTGTTTTTT.

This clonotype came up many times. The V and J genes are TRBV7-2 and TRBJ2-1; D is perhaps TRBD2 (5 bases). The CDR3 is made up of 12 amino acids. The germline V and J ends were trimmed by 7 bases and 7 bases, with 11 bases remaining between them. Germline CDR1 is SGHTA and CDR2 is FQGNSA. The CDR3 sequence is CASTDLPNEQFF. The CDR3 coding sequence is TGTGCCAGCACGGACTTACCGAATGAGCAGTTCTTC.

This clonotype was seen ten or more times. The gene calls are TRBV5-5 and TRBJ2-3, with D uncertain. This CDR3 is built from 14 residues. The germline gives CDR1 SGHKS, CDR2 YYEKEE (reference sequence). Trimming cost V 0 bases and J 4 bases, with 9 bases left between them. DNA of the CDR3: TGTGCCAGCAGCTTGGGGCATCCTCCAGATACGCAGTATTTT. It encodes CASSLGHPPDTQYF.

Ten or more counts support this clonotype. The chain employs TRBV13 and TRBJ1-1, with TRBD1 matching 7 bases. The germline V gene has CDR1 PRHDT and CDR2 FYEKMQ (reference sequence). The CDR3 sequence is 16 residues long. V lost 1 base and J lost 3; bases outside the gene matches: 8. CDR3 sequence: CASSLVATGIYTEAFF. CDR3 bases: TGTGCCAGCAGCTTAGTAGCGACAGGGATTTACACTGAAGCTTTCTTT.

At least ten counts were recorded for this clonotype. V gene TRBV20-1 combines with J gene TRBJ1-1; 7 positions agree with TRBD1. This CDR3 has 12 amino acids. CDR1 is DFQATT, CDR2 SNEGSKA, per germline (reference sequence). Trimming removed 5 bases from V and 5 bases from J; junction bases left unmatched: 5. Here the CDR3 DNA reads TGCAGTGCTCTCAGGGGGTGGACTGAAGCTTTCTTT. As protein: CSALRGWTEAFF.

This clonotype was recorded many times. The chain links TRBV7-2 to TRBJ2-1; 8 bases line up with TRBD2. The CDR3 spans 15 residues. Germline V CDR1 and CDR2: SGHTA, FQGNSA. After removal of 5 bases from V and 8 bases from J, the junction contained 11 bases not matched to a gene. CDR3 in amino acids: CASSRGGGGVDEQFF. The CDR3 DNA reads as TGTGCCAGCAGCCGGGGGGGTGGAGGGGTGGATGAGCAGTTCTTC.

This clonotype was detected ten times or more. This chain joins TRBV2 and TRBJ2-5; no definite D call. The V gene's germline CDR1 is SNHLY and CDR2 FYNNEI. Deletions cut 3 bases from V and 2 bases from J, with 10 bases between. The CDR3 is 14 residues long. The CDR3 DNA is TGTGCCAGCAGTGATTGGGCAGTTCAAGAGACCCAGTACTTC. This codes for CASSDWAVQETQYF.

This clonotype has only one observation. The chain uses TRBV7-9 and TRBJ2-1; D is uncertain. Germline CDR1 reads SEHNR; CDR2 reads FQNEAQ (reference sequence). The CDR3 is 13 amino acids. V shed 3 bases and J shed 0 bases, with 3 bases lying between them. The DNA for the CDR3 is TGTGCCAGCAGCTTCTTCTCCTACAATGAGCAGTTCTTC. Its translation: CASSFFSYNEQFF.

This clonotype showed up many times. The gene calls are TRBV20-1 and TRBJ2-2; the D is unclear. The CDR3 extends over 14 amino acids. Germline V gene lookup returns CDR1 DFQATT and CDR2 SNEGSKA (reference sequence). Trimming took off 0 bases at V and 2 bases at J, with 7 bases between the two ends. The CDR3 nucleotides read TGCAGTGCTAGAGATGGTGGCAACACCGGGGAGCTGTTTTTT. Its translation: CSARDGGNTGELFF.

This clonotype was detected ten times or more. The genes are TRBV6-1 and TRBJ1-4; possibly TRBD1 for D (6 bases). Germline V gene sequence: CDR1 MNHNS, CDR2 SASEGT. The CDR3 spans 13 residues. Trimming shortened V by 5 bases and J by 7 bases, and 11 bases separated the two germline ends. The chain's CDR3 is CASSSGGGEKLFF. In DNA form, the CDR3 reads TGTGCCAGCAGTTCTGGAGGGGGTGAAAAACTGTTTTTT.

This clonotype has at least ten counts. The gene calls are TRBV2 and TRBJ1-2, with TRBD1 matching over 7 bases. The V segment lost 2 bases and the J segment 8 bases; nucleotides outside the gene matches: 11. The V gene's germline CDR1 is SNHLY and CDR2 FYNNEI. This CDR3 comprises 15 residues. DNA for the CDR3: TGTGCCAGCAGTGAATCGTCGACAGGGTTAAAAGGCTACACCTTC. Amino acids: CASSESSTGLKGYTF.

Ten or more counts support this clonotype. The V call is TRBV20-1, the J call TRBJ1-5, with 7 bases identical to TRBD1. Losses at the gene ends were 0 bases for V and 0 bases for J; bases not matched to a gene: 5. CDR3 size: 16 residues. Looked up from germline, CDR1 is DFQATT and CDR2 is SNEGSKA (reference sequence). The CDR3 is CSARDLGQDSNQPQHF. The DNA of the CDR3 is TGCAGTGCTAGAGACCTCGGACAGGATAGCAATCAGCCCCAGCATTTT.

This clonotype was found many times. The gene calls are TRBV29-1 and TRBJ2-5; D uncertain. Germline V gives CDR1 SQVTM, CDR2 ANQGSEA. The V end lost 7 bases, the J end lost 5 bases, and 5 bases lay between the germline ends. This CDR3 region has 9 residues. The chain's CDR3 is CSGQETQYF. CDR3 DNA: TGCAGCGGCCAGGAGACCCAGTACTTC.

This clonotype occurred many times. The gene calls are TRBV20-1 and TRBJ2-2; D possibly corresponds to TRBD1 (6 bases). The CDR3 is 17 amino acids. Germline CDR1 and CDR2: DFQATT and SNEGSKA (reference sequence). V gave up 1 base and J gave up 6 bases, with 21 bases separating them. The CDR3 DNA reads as TGCAGTGCTAGAGGAGGGGGTTGGGCAGGGGCTCCCGGGGAGCTGTTTTTT. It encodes CSARGGGWAGAPGELFF.

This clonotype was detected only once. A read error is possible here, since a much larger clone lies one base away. The CDR3 region is CASRQTGLTDTQYF. CDR3 nucleotides: TGTGCCAGCAGGCAGACAGGTCTCACAGATACGCAGTATTTT. The chain links TRBV6-2 or TRBV6-3 to TRBJ2-3; possibly TRBD1 for D (6 bases). CDR3 length: 14 residues. Germline assignment: CDR1 MNHEY and CDR2 SVGEGT. V was shortened by 6 bases and J by 2 bases, with 12 bases between the two germline ends.

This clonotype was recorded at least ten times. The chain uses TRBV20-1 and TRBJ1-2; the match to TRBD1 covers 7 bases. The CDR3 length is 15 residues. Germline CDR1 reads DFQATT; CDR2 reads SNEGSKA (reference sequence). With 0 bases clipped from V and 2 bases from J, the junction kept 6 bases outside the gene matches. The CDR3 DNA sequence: TGCAGTGCTAGAGATTTGTCAGGGGGGAACTATGGCTACACCTTC. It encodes CSARDLSGGNYGYTF.

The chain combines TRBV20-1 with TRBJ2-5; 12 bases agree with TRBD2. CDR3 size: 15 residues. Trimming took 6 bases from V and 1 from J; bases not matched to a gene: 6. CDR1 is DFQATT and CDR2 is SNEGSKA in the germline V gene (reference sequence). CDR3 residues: CSARTLAGGQETQYF. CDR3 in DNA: TGCAGTGCCAGAACACTAGCGGGGGGCCAAGAGACCCAGTACTTC.

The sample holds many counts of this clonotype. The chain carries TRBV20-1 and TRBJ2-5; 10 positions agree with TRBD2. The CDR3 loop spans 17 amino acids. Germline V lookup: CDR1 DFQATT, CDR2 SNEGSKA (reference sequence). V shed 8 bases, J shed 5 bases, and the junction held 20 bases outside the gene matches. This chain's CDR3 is CSMKPGASGGLRETQYF. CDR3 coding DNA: TGCAGTATGAAGCCCGGAGCTAGCGGGGGCCTTCGGGAGACCCAGTACTTC.

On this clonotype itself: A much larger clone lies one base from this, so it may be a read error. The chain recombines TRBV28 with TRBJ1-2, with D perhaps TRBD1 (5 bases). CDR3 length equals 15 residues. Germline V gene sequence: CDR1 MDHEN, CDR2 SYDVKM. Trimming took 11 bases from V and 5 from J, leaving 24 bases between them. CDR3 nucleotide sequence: TGTGCCGGCAACGCCCCGGGGCTCTTTGGGTATGGCTACACCTTC. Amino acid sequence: CAGNAPGLFGYGYTF.

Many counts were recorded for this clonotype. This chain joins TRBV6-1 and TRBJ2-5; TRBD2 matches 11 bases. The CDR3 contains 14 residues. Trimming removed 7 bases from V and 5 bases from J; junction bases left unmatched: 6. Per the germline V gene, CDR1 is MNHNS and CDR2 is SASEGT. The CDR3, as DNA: TGTGCCAGCATGGTGACTAGCGGGGTGGAGACCCAGTACTTC. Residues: CASMVTSGVETQYF.

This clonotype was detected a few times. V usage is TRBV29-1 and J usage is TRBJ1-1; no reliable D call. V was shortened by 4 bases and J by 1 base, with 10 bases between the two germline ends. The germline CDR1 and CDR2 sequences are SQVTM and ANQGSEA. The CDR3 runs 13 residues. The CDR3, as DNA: TGCAGCGTTGCCAGGTCAGGGAACACTGAAGCTTTCTTT. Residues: CSVARSGNTEAFF.